This T cell receptor beta chain was captured in a study of metastatic and nonmetastatic thyroid tumors. Study context: Malignant and benign thyroid patients had repertoires compared in peripheral blood and tumor or nodule tissue. Overall study results and limits: Significantly higher TCR beta diversity was reportedly seen in malignant thyroid tumors than benign nodules, in blood and tumor.

Per the original methods: Clinicopathological groups supplied CDR3 differences that were used to build a distant-metastasis classifier for papillary thyroid cancer. TCRdb re-called the PCR reads via MiXCR. The V and J calls come from TCRdb's annotation, not from the publication. The sample includes about 25,000 clones, around 20% of them seen just once. This clone was counted at least ten times. The antigen is not known. This CDR3 is built from 13 residues. CDR1 and CDR2 (germline): MDHEN, SYDVKM. V lost 4 bases, J lost 6 bases, and 9 bases lay in between. Nobody among the patients had been given any treatment before thyroid surgery.

The sequenced sample consisted of blood. The V gene is TRBV28, the J gene TRBJ2-2, with a weak D call TRBD1 (5 bases). This receptor was obtained from a female donor with papillary thyroid cancer or a benign thyroid nodule (not recorded which). Some clones in this sample may be carry-over from other donors' samples. CDR3 DNA: TGTGCCAGCAGTTCAGGGTGGGCCGGGGAGCTGTTTTTT. Protein sequence: CASSSGWAGELFF. Full variable domain (remainder filled in from reference TRBV28 and TRBJ2-2): DVKVTQSSRYLVKRTGEKVFLECVQDMDHENMFWYRQDPGLGLRLIYFSYDVKMKEKGDIPEGYSVSREKKERFSLILESASTNQTSMYLCASSSGWAGELFFGEGSRLTVL.